This is a list of T cell receptor beta chains from one sample in a study of prognosis after radiotherapy for stage I lung cancer. TCRdb independently ran MiXCR on the multiplex PCR reads; one entry per CDR3 protein. The sample shows approximately 51,000 distinct CDR3 sequences, about 35% of them seen only once. The specimen comprised PBMCs, sampled before or after stereotactic body radiation therapy (not recorded which). These receptors originate from a donor aged 50 or older with non-small cell lung cancer. Each CDR3 is given with its conserved first and last residue. The order of the fields is clone size, V gene, CDR3 length, CDR3 protein. Not every row has a clone size; where given, it reads once, few, many or a size class.

>many|TRBV7-2|14
CASSRTGDRDTIYF
>many|TRBV20-1|16
CSARRRRRRGSYEQYF
>many|TRBV6-5|14
CASSYGRGLGEQYF
>many|TRBV2|15
CASIKTGGVLYGYTF
>.|TRBV20-1|17
CSARDLRGKWDTGELFF
>medium-sized|TRBV19|12
CASGWVAREQYF
>many|TRBV7-9|15
CASSSQGATNYGYTF
>many|TRBV5-1|15
CASSFRTPSTDTQYF
>.|TRBV7-6|17
CASSLAPGTSTNNEQFF
>many|TRBV9|15
CASSPWTSGTDTQYF
>many|TRBV7-2|16
CASSRVGTSGANVLTF